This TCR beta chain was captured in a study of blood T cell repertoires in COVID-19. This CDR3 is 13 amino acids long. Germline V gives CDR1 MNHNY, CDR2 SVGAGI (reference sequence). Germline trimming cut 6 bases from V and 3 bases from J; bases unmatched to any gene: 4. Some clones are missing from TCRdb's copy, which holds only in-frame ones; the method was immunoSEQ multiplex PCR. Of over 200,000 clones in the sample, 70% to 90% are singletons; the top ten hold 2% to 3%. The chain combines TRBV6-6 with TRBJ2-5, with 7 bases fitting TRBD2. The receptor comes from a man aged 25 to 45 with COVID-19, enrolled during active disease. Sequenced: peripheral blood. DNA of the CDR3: TGTGCCAGCAGGAAGAGCGGGGAAGAGACCCAGTACTTC. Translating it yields CASRKSGEETQYF.